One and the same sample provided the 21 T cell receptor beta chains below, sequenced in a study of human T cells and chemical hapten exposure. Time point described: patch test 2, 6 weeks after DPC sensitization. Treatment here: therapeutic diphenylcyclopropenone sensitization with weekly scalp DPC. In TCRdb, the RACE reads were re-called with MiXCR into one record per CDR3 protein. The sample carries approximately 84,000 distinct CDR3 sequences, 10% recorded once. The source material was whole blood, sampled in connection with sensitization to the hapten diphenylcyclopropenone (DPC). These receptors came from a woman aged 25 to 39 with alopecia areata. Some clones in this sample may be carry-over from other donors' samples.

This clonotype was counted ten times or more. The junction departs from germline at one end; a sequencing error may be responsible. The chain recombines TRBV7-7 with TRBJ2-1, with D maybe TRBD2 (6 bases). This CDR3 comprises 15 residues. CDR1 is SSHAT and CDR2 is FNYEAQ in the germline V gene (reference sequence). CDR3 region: CASSFSGEGYNEQFF. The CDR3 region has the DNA TGTGCTAGCAGCTTTAGCGGAGAGGGTTACAATGAGCAGTTCTTC.

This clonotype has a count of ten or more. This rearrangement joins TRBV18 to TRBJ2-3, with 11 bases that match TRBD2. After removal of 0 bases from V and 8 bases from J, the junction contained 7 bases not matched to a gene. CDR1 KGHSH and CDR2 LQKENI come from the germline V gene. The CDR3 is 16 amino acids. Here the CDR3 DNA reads TGTGCCAGCTCACCACCGGGACTAGCGGCTCCCGGTACGCAGTATTTT. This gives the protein CASSPPGLAAPGTQYF.

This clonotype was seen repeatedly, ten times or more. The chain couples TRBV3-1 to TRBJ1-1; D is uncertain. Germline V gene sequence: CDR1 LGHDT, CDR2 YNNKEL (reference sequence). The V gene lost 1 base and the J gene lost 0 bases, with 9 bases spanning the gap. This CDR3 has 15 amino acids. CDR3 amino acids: CASSQGGRLNTEAFF. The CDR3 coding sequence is TGTGCCAGCAGCCAAGGCGGGAGGCTGAACACTGAAGCTTTCTTT.

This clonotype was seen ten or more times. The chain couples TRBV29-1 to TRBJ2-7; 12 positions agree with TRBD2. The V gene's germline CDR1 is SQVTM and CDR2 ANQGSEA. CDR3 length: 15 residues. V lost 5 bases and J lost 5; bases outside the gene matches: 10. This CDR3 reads CSVPHPSGGAHEQYF. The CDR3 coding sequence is TGCAGCGTTCCCCACCCTAGCGGGGGGGCCCACGAGCAGTACTTC.

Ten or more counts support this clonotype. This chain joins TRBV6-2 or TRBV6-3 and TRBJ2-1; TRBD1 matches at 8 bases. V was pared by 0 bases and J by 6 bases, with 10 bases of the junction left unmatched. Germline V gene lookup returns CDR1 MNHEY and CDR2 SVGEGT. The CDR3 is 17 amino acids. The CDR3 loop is CASSYSEGTGGVNEQFF. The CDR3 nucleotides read TGTGCCAGCAGTTACTCGGAAGGGACAGGAGGGGTCAATGAGCAGTTCTTC.

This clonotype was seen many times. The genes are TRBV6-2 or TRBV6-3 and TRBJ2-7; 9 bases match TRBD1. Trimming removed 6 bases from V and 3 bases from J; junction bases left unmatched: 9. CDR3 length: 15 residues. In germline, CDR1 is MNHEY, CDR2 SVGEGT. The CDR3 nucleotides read TGTGCCAGCAGCTACGACGGGGACAGGGACTACGAGCAGTACTTC. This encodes CASSYDGDRDYEQYF.

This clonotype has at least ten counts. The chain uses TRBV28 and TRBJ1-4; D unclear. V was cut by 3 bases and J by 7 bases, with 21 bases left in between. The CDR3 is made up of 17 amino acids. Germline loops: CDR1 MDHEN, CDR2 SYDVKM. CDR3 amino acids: CASSLHASGPRGEKLFF. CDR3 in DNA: TGTGCCAGCAGTTTGCATGCCTCCGGGCCCCGAGGTGAAAAACTGTTTTTT.

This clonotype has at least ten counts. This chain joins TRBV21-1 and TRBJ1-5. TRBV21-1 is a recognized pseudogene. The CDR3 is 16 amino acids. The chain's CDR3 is CASSKEGNHSNQPQHF. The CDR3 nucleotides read TGTGCCAGCAGCAAAGAGGGAAATCATAGCAATCAGCCCCAGCATTTT.

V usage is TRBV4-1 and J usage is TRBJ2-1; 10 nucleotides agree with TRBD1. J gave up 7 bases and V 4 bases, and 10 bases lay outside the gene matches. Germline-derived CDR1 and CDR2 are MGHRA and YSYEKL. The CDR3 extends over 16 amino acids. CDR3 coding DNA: TGCGCCAGCAGCCTAGTAGGGACAGGGGTTACGAATGAGCAGTTCTTC. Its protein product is CASSLVGTGVTNEQFF.

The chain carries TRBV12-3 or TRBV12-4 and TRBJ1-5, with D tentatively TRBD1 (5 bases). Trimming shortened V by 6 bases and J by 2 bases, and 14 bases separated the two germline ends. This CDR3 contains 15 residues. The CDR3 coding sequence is TGTGCCAGCAGCCCTAGGGGCCAGGGCAATCAGCCCCAGCATTTT. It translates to CASSPRGQGNQPQHF.

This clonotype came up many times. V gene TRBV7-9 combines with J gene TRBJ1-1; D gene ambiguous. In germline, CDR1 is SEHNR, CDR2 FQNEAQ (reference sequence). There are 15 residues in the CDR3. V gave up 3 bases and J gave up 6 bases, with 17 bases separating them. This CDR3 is CASSFKGSVGPEAFF. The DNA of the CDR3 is TGTGCCAGCAGCTTCAAAGGGTCCGTGGGCCCTGAAGCTTTCTTT.

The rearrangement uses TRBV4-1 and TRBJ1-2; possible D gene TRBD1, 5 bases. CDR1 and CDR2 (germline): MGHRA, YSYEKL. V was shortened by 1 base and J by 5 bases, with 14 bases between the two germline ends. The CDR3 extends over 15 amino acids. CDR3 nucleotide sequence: TGCGCCAGCAGCCAAGGTCCCAGGGTTGGGTATGGCTACACCTTC. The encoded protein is CASSQGPRVGYGYTF.

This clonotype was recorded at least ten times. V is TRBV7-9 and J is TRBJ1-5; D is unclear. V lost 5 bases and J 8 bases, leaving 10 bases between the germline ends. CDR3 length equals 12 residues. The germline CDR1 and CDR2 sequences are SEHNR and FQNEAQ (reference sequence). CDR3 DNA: TGTGCCAGCAGCCATAGGAGGGAGCCCCAGCATTTT. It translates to CASSHRREPQHF.

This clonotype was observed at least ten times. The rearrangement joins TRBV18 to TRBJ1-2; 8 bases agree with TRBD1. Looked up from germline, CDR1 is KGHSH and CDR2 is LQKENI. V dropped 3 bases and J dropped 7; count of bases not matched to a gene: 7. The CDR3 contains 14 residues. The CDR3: CASSPQDRGPGYTF. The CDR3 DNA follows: TGTGCCAGCTCACCGCAAGACAGGGGACCTGGCTACACCTTC. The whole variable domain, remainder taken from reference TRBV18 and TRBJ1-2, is NAGVMQNPRHLVRRRGQEARLRCSPMKGHSHVYWYRQLPEEGLKFMVYLQKENIIDESGMPKERFSAEFPKEGPSILRIQQVVRGDSAAYFCASSPQDRGPGYTFGSGTRLTVV.

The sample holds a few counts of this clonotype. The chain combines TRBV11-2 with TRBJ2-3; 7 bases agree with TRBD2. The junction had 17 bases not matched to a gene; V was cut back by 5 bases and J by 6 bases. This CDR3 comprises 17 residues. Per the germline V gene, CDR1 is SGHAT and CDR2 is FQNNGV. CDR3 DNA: TGTGCCAGCAGCCCCCGGCGTAGGCAGCGGGATGGGGATACGCAGTATTTT. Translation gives CASSPRRRQRDGDTQYF.

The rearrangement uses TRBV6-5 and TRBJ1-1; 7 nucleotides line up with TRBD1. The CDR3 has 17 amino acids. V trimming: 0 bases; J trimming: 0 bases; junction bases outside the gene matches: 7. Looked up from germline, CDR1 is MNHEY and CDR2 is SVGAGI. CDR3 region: CASSYSLPGTVNTEAFF. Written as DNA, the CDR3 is TGTGCCAGCAGTTACTCCCTCCCCGGGACAGTGAACACTGAAGCTTTCTTT.

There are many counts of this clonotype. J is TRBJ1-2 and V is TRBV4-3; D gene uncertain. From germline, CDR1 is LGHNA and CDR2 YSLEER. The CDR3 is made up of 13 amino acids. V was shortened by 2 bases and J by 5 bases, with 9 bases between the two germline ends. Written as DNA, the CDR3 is TGCGCCAGCAGCCAACCAGGAGGATATGGCTACACCTTC. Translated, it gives CASSQPGGYGYTF.

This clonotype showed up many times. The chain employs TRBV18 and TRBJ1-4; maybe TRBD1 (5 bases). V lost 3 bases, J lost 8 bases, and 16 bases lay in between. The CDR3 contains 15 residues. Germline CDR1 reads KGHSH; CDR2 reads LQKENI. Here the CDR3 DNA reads TGTGCCAGCTCACCCCCCGAGGGGCGCGGAGAAAAACTGTTTTTT. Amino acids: CASSPPEGRGEKLFF. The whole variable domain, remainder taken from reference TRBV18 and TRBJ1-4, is NAGVMQNPRHLVRRRGQEARLRCSPMKGHSHVYWYRQLPEEGLKFMVYLQKENIIDESGMPKERFSAEFPKEGPSILRIQQVVRGDSAAYFCASSPPEGRGEKLFFGSGTQLSVL.

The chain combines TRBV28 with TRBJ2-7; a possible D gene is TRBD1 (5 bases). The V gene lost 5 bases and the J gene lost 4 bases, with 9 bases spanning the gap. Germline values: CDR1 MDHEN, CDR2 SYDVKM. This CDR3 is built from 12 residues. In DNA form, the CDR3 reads TGTGCCAGCAGTGCCCCAGGGTACGAGCAGTACTTC. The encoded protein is CASSAPGYEQYF.

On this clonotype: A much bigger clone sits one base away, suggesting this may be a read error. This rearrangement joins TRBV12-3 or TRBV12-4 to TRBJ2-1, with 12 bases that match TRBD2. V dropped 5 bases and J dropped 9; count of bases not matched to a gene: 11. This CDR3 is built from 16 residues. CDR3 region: CASSIASGRAPSEQFF. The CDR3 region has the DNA TGTGCCAGCAGTATCGCTAGCGGGAGGGCCCCTAGTGAGCAGTTCTTC.

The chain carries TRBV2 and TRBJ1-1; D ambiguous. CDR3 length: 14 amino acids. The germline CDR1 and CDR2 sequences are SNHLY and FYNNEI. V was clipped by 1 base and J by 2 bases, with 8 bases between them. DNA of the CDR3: TGTGCCAGCAGTGAAGAGGGCCTCAACACTGAAGCTTTCTTT. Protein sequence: CASSEEGLNTEAFF.